Sequencing of this T cell receptor beta chain was carried out in a study of spatial heterogeneity in lung cancer. Study information: Follow-up PBMC specimens underwent sequencing when available; their median timing was roughly 24 months after resection. Sequence detection consistently recorded a greater number of beta-chain than alpha-chain sequences. Study-wide results and limits: Whereas they appeared in blood less at follow-up, ubiquitous expanded tumor TCRs appeared there more at resection.

Stated time point: blood at routine non-recurrence follow-up after resection. Frozen PBMC, nontumor lung or tumor provided whole RNA, which was sequenced unsorted. The study tagged each TCR cDNA molecule with a unique molecular identifier. TCRdb recomputed calls from the 5' RACE reads with MiXCR, one row per CDR3 protein. Among around 110,000 distinct CDR3 sequences listed, 12% were seen once. The V and J ends lost 5 bases and 2 bases respectively, with 16 bases between them. CDR1 is LNHDA, CDR2 SQIVND, per germline (reference sequence). The CDR3 runs to 16 residues. There are a few counts of this clonotype. Its antigen is as yet unknown.

The chain uses TRBV19 and TRBJ1-5; D gene ambiguous. This specimen was PBMCs, taken at follow-up. The sequence was collected from a male donor with early-stage non-small cell lung cancer. The CDR3 spells CASSARGHRGNQPQHF. In DNA, the CDR3 is TGTGCCAGTAGTGCAAGAGGCCACCGTGGCAATCAGCCCCAGCATTTT. Full variable domain (missing parts from reference TRBV19 and TRBJ1-5): DGGITQSPKYLFRKEGQNVTLSCEQNLNHDAMYWYRQDPGQGLRLIYYSQIVNDFQKGDIAEGYSVSREKKESFPLTVTSAQKNPTAFYLCASSARGHRGNQPQHFGDGTRLSIL.